This T cell receptor beta chain was retrieved from a study of control samples from healthy donors and cancer patients. Method: immunoSEQ multiplex PCR; TCRdb's copy keeps in-frame clones and lacks some. The sample consists of about 180,000 clones, around nine tenths of them appearing once. The CDR3 totals 20 residues. CDR1 SGHAT and CDR2 FQNNGV come from the germline V gene. The V segment lost 0 bases and the J segment 5 bases; nucleotides outside the gene matches: 18. The sequencing input was blood. This TCR came from a man in his thirties or forties in good health. The chain employs TRBV11-2 and TRBJ2-5; 10 positions agree with TRBD2. In nucleotides, the CDR3 is TGTGCCAGCAGCTTAGATATGGAGCGGGGGGGCACTTCTGGTGTGGAGACCCAGTACTTC. Translating it yields CASSLDMERGGTSGVETQYF.